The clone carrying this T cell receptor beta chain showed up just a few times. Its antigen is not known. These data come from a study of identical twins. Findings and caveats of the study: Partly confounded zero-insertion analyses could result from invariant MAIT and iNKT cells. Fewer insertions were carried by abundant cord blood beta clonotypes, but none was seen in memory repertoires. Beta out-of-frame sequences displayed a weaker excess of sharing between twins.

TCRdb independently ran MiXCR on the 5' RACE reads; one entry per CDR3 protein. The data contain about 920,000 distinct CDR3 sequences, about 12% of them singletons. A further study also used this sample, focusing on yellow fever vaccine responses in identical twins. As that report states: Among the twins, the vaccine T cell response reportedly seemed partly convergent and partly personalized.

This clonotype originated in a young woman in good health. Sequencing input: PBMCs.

The CDR3 reads CAISGDYGRNEQFF. The CDR3 DNA sequence: TGTGCCATCAGTGGGGACTACGGAAGGAATGAGCAGTTCTTC. The chain combines TRBV10-3 with TRBJ2-1; 7 positions match TRBD2. The germline V gene encodes CDR1 ENHRY and CDR2 SYGVKD. Trimming cost V 4 bases and J 7 bases; bases outside gene matches: 7. The CDR3 is made up of 14 amino acids.